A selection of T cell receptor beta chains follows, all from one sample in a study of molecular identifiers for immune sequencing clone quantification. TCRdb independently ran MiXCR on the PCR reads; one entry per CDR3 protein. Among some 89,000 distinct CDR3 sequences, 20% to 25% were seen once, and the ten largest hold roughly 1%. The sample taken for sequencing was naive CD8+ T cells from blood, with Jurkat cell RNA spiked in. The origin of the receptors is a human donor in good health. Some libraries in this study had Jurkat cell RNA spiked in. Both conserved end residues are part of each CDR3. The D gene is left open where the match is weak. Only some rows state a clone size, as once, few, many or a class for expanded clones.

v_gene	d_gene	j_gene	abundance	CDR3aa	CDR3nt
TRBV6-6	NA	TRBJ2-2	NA	CASSRDYGELFF	TGTGCCAGCAGTAGGGATTACGGGGAGCTGTTTTTT
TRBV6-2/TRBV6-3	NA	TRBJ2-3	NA	CASSHLYSTDTQCF	TGTGCCAGCAGTCACCTGTACAGCACAGATACGCAGTGTTTT
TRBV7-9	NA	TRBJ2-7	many	CASSLVVAYEQYF	TGTGCCAGCAGCTTAGTGGTCGCCTACGAGCAGTACTTC
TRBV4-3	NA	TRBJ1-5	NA	CASSQDKAVSNQPQHF	TGCGCCAGCAGCCAAGATAAGGCAGTAAGCAATCAGCCCCAGCATTTT
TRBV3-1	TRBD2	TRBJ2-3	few	CASSHNRGDLVITDTQYF	TGTGCCAGCAGCCATAATCGGGGGGACCTGGTTATAACAGATACGCAGTATTTT
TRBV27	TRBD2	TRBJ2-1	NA	CASSSGLAGDQVHNEQFF	TGTGCCAGCAGTTCGGGACTAGCGGGGGATCAGGTGCACAATGAGCAGTTCTTC
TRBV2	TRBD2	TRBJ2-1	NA	CASSLPGLAGFNEQFF	TGTGCCAGCAGTCTTCCGGGACTAGCGGGGTTCAATGAGCAGTTCTTC
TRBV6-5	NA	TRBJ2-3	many	CASSYGVTSTDTQYF	TGTGCCAGCAGTTACGGGGTTACGAGCACAGATACGCAGTATTTT
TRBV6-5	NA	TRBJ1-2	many	CASSSGYGYTF	TGTGCCAGCAGTTCAGGGTATGGCTACACCTTC
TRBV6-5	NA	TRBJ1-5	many	CASSYSANQPQHF	TGTGCCAGCAGTTACTCGGCGAATCAGCCCCAGCATTTT
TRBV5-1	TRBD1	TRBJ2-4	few	CASSFSVWETGSQGAKNIQYF	TGCGCCAGCAGCTTTTCCGTGTGGGAGACAGGGTCCCAAGGGGCCAAAAACATTCAGTACTTC